This T cell receptor beta chain was identified during a study of T-cell reconstitution after alpha-beta-depleted transplantation in children. This sample's TCRbeta library carried unique molecular identifier barcodes. One entry per CDR3 protein results from TCRdb running MiXCR on the PCR reads. The data hold roughly 790,000 distinct CDR3 sequences, with 15% to 20% observed a single time. CDR1 is SNHLY, CDR2 FYNNEI, per germline. This CDR3 spans 14 amino acids. V lost 3 bases and J lost 13, with 21 bases in between. The specimen was PBMCs, mostly from graft donor cells, collected 360 days after TCRalphabeta/CD19-depleted stem cell transplant. The J gene is TRBJ1-2, the V gene TRBV2; a possible D gene is TRBD1 (5 bases). This receptor was identified in a male patient aged 5 to 17 who had a stem cell transplant for acute lymphoblastic leukemia, so the T cells may come from the graft donor. The CDR3 DNA reads TGTGCCAGCAGTGATGCGGGGCGTTTCATGGCTAGCACCTTC. This sequence encodes CASSDAGRFMASTF.